The 26 T cell receptor beta chains in this list originate from one sample, sequenced in a study of T cells in localized non-small cell lung cancer (TCRdb year 2020). Library preparation was by the immunoSEQ multiplex PCR assay. TCRdb holds this immuneACCESS table with in-frame rearrangements only. Some clones are missing; in checked studies, unresolved V genes explain under half, and the rest has no known cause. Present in this sample are about 33,000 clones, around 73% of which were seen just once. The ten largest clones represent around a third of the sample. Sequencing was performed on peripheral blood, taken before any cancer treatment. The receptors originated from a male donor at least 60 years old with stage II squamous cell lung carcinoma.

The rearrangement uses TRBV19 and TRBJ2-1; 13 nucleotides align to TRBD2. This CDR3 spans 16 amino acids. Trimming cost V 0 bases and J 6 bases; bases outside gene matches: 2. Germline V gives CDR1 LNHDA, CDR2 SQIVND (reference sequence). As DNA, the CDR3 is TGTGCCAGTAGTATAGATCGGACTAGCGGGAGCAATGAGCAGTTCTTC. It codes for CASSIDRTSGSNEQFF.

Sample share makes this clone medium-sized. The CDR3 region is CASSLAQGQGYGYTF. The DNA for the CDR3 is TGTGCCAGCAGCTTAGCGCAGGGACAGGGGTATGGCTACACCTTC. V and J are TRBV7-2 and TRBJ1-2; 10 nucleotides agree with TRBD1. This CDR3 is 15 amino acids long. CDR1 is SGHTA, CDR2 FQGNSA, per germline. V shed 0 bases and J 5 bases; nucleotides not matched to a gene: 3.

This clone appeared many times. The CDR3 coding sequence is TGTGCCAGCCGGCCCGGGACAGGGTATGGCTACACCTTC. It encodes CASRPGTGYGYTF. This chain connects TRBV28 to TRBJ1-2; 9 positions match TRBD1. J lost 5 bases, V lost 8 bases, and 6 bases had no gene match. The CDR3 consists of 13 residues. In germline, CDR1 is MDHEN, CDR2 SYDVKM.

This clone was detected only a few times. This sequence joins TRBV7-9 and TRBJ1-4; D is unclear. The CDR3 totals 15 residues. The V gene's germline CDR1 is SEHNR and CDR2 FQNEAQ (reference sequence). Trimming cost V 4 bases and J 0 bases, with 9 bases left between them. The CDR3 coding sequence is TGTGCCAGCAGCTATCCGCGGACAACTAATGAAAAACTGTTTTTT. This codes for CASSYPRTTNEKLFF.

The genes are TRBV7-2 and TRBJ2-7, with 8 positions matching TRBD1. This CDR3 is 15 amino acids long. With V trimmed by 2 bases and J by 0 bases, 3 bases remained unmatched. The germline gives CDR1 SGHTA, CDR2 FQGNSA. For the CDR3, the DNA is TGTGCCAGCAGCTTACGAGGGACAGGCTCCTACGAGCAGTACTTC. Amino acids: CASSLRGTGSYEQYF.

The chain is built from TRBV19 and TRBJ2-6; TRBD2 matches at 7 bases. The CDR3 contains 17 residues. Germline CDR1 reads LNHDA; CDR2 reads SQIVND (reference sequence). Trimming took 4 bases from V and 3 from J; bases not matched to a gene: 9. The CDR3 here is CASSKLADTNGANVLTF. In nucleotides, the CDR3 is TGTGCCAGTAGTAAGCTAGCGGATACGAATGGGGCCAACGTCCTGACTTTC.

On this clone: The same CDR3 can be traced to other DNA sequences in this sample. The chain recombines TRBV13 with TRBJ2-1; tentatively, D is TRBD1 (6 bases). The length of the CDR3 is 13 residues. The germline CDR1 and CDR2 sequences are PRHDT and FYEKMQ (reference sequence). The V end lost 4 bases, the J end lost 8 bases, and 12 bases lay between the germline ends. The CDR3: CASSSGQGYEQFF. The CDR3, as DNA: TGTGCCAGCAGCTCGGGACAAGGGTATGAGCAGTTCTTC.

This chain links TRBV13 with TRBJ1-1; a weak D match, TRBD1 (5 bases). Trimming stripped 5 bases from V and 1 base from J, with 11 bases between. This CDR3 has 14 amino acids. Germline assignment: CDR1 PRHDT and CDR2 FYEKMQ (reference sequence). This chain's CDR3 is CASSPRGRNTEAFF. The CDR3 nucleotides read TGTGCCAGCAGCCCAAGGGGCCGGAACACTGAAGCTTTCTTT.

There are a few counts of this clone. The chain carries TRBV21-1 and TRBJ2-3; the table's D call of TRBD2 was not tested on the DNA. TRBV21-1 is annotated as a pseudogene. The CDR3 spans 18 residues. The CDR3 region has the DNA TGTGCCAGCAGCAAAAGACTAGCGGGAGTCCCTAGCACAGATACGCAGTATTTT. It translates to CASSKRLAGVPSTDTQYF.

CDR3 in amino acids: CASRGADRQPQHF. The CDR3 bases are TGCGCCAGCAGGGGGGCCGACCGGCAGCCCCAGCATTTT. This chain connects TRBV10-2 to TRBJ1-5; TRBD1 is a possible D gene (6 bases). V was trimmed by 6 bases and J by 7 bases, leaving 13 bases between them. Per germline, CDR1 WSHSY and CDR2 SAAADI. The CDR3 sequence is 13 residues long.

This clone showed up many times. V gene TRBV4-2 combines with J gene TRBJ2-7, with 7 bases matching TRBD1. Germline trimming cut 5 bases from V and 2 bases from J; bases unmatched to any gene: 9. This CDR3 comprises 15 residues. From germline, CDR1 is LGHNA and CDR2 YNFKEQ. The CDR3 region has the DNA TGTGCCAGCAGCACCCGCGGCCAGGGGGCCTACGAGCAGTACTTC. As protein: CASSTRGQGAYEQYF.

The CDR3 DNA reads TGTGCCAGCAGCGAGGGACATTCTCTCTTAGGAGGTGAAAAACTGTTTTTT. Translating gives CASSEGHSLLGGEKLFF. The genes are TRBV7-8 and TRBJ1-4; possible D gene TRBD1, 6 bases. V lost 5 bases, J lost 7 bases, and 23 bases lay in between. From germline, CDR1 is SGHVS and CDR2 FQNEAQ. This CDR3 comprises 17 residues. The variable domain in full, with the rest retrieved from reference TRBV7-8 and TRBJ1-4, is GAGVSQSPRYKVAKRGQDVALRCDPISGHVSLFWYQQALGQGPEFLTYFQNEAQLDKSGLPSDRFFAERPEGSVSTLKIQRTQQEDSAVYLCASSEGHSLLGGEKLFFGSGTQLSVL.

The chain uses TRBV9 and TRBJ2-7, with TRBD2 matching over 13 bases. The CDR3 is 17 residues long. In germline, CDR1 is SGDLS, CDR2 YYNGEE. Trimming removed 3 bases from V and 9 bases from J; junction bases left unmatched: 15. This CDR3 reads CASSGSGTGGLAGTQYF. The DNA for the CDR3 is TGTGCCAGCAGCGGATCCGGGACAGGGGGACTAGCGGGAACGCAGTACTTC.

The sample holds a few counts of this clone. The CDR3 here is CASSLVGGQGFYEQYF. The CDR3 bases are TGTGCCAGCAGCTTAGTCGGCGGCCAGGGCTTCTACGAGCAGTACTTC. V is TRBV7-2 and J is TRBJ2-7; maybe TRBD1 (5 bases). Germline CDR1 reads SGHTA; CDR2 reads FQGNSA. V was cut by 1 base and J by 3 bases, with 16 bases left in between. CDR3 length: 16 residues.

The rearrangement joins TRBV9 to TRBJ2-5; maybe TRBD1 (5 bases). Trimming cost V 0 bases and J 3 bases, with 9 bases left between them. This CDR3 region has 14 residues. CDR1 and CDR2 from the germline V gene are SGDLS and YYNGEE. The CDR3 is CASSVVQDKETQYF. In nucleotides, the CDR3 is TGTGCCAGCAGCGTAGTCCAGGACAAAGAGACCCAGTACTTC.

This clone was counted a few times. The J gene is TRBJ1-5, the V gene TRBV27, with no clear D. Trimming removed 2 bases from V and 3 bases from J, with 5 bases in between. Germline V lookup: CDR1 MNHEY, CDR2 SMNVEV (reference sequence). The length of the CDR3 is 13 residues. The chain's CDR3 is CASSLNFNQPQHF. As DNA, the CDR3 is TGTGCCAGCAGTTTAAACTTCAATCAGCCCCAGCATTTT.

This clone was counted only a few times. V is TRBV9 and J is TRBJ1-5; D gene ambiguous. The CDR3 is made up of 14 amino acids. CDR1 is SGDLS, CDR2 YYNGEE, per germline. Trimming removed 3 bases from V and 1 base from J, with 8 bases in between. For the CDR3, the DNA is TGTGCCAGCAGCGCAGGACTGAGCAATCAGCCCCAGCATTTT. It encodes CASSAGLSNQPQHF.

The genes are TRBV11-2 and TRBJ2-3, with 15 bases identical to TRBD2. The CDR3 totals 17 residues. Germline V gene lookup returns CDR1 SGHAT and CDR2 FQNNGV. J gave up 5 bases and V 3 bases, and 6 bases lay outside the gene matches. The DNA of the CDR3 is TGTGCCAGCAGCTTCCAGGGACTAGCGGGGGGTGAAGATACGCAGTATTTT. This codes for CASSFQGLAGGEDTQYF.

The genes are TRBV6-1 and TRBJ1-1, with D tentatively TRBD1 (5 bases). The ends were cut back, 2 bases at V and 5 bases at J, with 12 bases in the middle. The CDR3 contains 14 residues. From germline, CDR1 is MNHNS and CDR2 SASEGT. The CDR3 protein is CASSEWGMRTEAFF. CDR3 nucleotides: TGTGCCAGCAGTGAATGGGGGATGCGGACTGAAGCTTTCTTT.

The chain recombines TRBV7-2 with TRBJ2-5, with D possibly being TRBD1 or TRBD2 (5 bases each). Trimming took off 5 bases at V and 3 bases at J, with 13 bases between the two ends. The germline V gene has CDR1 SGHTA and CDR2 FQGNSA. CDR3 length: 14 residues. CDR3 amino acids: CASSPQGAKETQYF. CDR3 in DNA: TGTGCCAGCAGCCCTCAGGGAGCCAAAGAGACCCAGTACTTC. Together with reference TRBV7-2 and TRBJ2-5, the CDR3 gives the full variable domain: GAGVSQSPSNKVTEKGKDVELRCDPISGHTALYWYRQSLGQGLEFLIYFQGNSAPDKSGLPSDRFSAERTGGSVSTLTIQRTQQEDSAVYLCASSPQGAKETQYFGPGTRLLVL.

This chain connects TRBV11-3 to TRBJ2-1; D remains ambiguous. This CDR3 has 15 amino acids. Germline values: CDR1 SGHNT, CDR2 YENEEA. V lost 4 bases, J lost 0 bases, and 10 bases lay in between. The CDR3 DNA follows: TGTGCCAGCAGCTCCGACTTTCTCTCCTACAATGAGCAGTTCTTC. Residues: CASSSDFLSYNEQFF.

The genes are TRBV6-1 and TRBJ1-2, with 7 bases matching TRBD1. The CDR3 covers 13 residues. Germline CDR1 reads MNHNS; CDR2 reads SASEGT. The V segment lost 6 bases and the J segment 5 bases; nucleotides outside the gene matches: 6. CDR3 in DNA: TGTGCCAGCAGGACACAGGGGCGGTATGGCTACACCTTC. Its translation: CASRTQGRYGYTF.

The rearrangement joins TRBV10-3 to TRBJ1-5; D is ambiguous. Germline V gives CDR1 ENHRY, CDR2 SYGVKD. The CDR3 is made up of 15 amino acids. V lost 2 bases to trimming and J lost 2 bases, with 10 bases between them. The CDR3, as DNA: TGTGCCATCAGTGAGACCCTGGTAGGCAATCAGCCCCAGCATTTT. It is translated as CAISETLVGNQPQHF.

The chain combines TRBV5-1 with TRBJ2-7; TRBD1 matches 7 bases. Per the germline V gene, CDR1 is SGHRS and CDR2 is YFSETQ. The CDR3 runs to 14 residues. V shed 4 bases and J 4 bases; nucleotides not matched to a gene: 8. The CDR3 DNA follows: TGCGCCAGCAGCCCGGGGACAGTCTTGTACGAGCAGTACTTC. Protein product: CASSPGTVLYEQYF.

This clone was seen a few times. CDR3 DNA sequence: TGTGCCAGCGGGTACCTATACGAGCAGTACTTC. This codes for CASGYLYEQYF. This chain links TRBV28 with TRBJ2-7; D not certain. In germline, CDR1 is MDHEN, CDR2 SYDVKM. The CDR3 has 11 residues. The ends were cut back, 8 bases at V and 4 bases at J, with 9 bases in the middle. Full variable domain (missing parts from reference TRBV28 and TRBJ2-7): DVKVTQSSRYLVKRTGEKVFLECVQDMDHENMFWYRQDPGLGLRLIYFSYDVKMKEKGDIPEGYSVSREKKERFSLILESASTNQTSMYLCASGYLYEQYFGPGTRLTVT.

V gene TRBV7-2 combines with J gene TRBJ2-7; 7 bases line up with TRBD1. The V gene end was trimmed by 3 bases and the J gene end by 2 bases; junction bases not matched to a gene: 4. In germline, CDR1 is SGHTA, CDR2 FQGNSA. This CDR3 has 14 residues. The DNA for the CDR3 is TGTGCCAGCAGCTTCGGGACAGAAGCCTACGAGCAGTACTTC. This codes for CASSFGTEAYEQYF.